Described below is a single T cell receptor (beta chain) sequence and its context. Original analysis: Amplification from reference gene primers served as the basis for estimated nucleated cell counts. Method: immunoSEQ multiplex PCR; TCRdb's copy keeps in-frame clones and lacks some. The DNA gave D and trimming, while V, J and clone size come from that table. The sample gives around 130,000 clones, about 89% of which show up once; roughly 18% is in the top ten. The data stem from a study of blood T cell repertoires in COVID-19. About the research overall: Both acute and convalescent COVID-19 samples were obtained from the United States, Italy and Spain.

The source material was peripheral blood. The sequence was collected from a man in his forties or fifties with active or convalescent COVID-19.

CDR3 coding DNA: TGCAGCGATAACATTCAGCGGGGCCCGGGCTACAATGAGCAGTTCTTC. Its translation: CSDNIQRGPGYNEQFF. The V call is TRBV29-1, the J call TRBJ2-1; TRBD2 agrees at 7 bases. In germline, CDR1 is SQVTM, CDR2 ANQGSEA. Losses at the gene ends were 7 bases for V and 3 bases for J; bases not matched to a gene: 15. The CDR3 is 16 amino acids.